A selection of T cell receptor beta chains follows, all from one sample in a study of blood T cell repertoires in COVID-19. Measured with immunoSEQ multiplex PCR; TCRdb has only the in-frame clones, and not every one. The sample has about 46,000 clones; approximately 83% are singletons. The specimen sequenced was peripheral blood. All receptors derive from a woman of 80 years or more with COVID-19, enrolled during active disease. CDR3s include the opening cysteine and the closing phenylalanine or tryptophan. The D gene is left open where the match is weak. Clone size is not always given. Where it is, it says once, few, many or a class for expanded clones.

>TRBV12-3/TRBV12-4|once|TRBJ1-2|.
TGTGCCAGCAGTTGGACTCTGGTAGGCTACACCTTC
CASSWTLVGYTF
>TRBV5-1|.|TRBJ2-1|TRBD2
TGCGCCAGCAGCTCAACTAGCGGGAGTATCAATGAGCAGTTCTTC
CASSSTSGSINEQFF
>TRBV5-5|.|TRBJ2-1|TRBD2
TGTGCCAGCAGCTTTGGCGGGGGGGCGGTTGGTGAGCAGTTCTTC
CASSFGGGAVGEQFF
>TRBV27|.|TRBJ2-7|TRBD2
TGTGCCAGCAGTCTCGGACTAGCGGGAGGTTACGAGCAGTACTTC
CASSLGLAGGYEQYF
>TRBV5-1|.|TRBJ1-1|.
TGCGCCAGCAGCTCCGGGACACCCATCGGGGCTTTCTTT
CASSSGTPIGAFF
>TRBV5-1|.|TRBJ1-1|TRBD1
TGCGCCAGCAGCCGACGACAGGGTGTTGTCACTGAAGCTTTCTTT
CASSRRQGVVTEAFF
>TRBV7-2|.|TRBJ1-2|.
TGTGCCAGCAGCGAATCCTACAGGAGTGTCCGTTATGGCTACACCTTC
CASSESYRSVRYGYTF
>TRBV5-1|.|TRBJ2-3|.
TGCGCCAGCAGCTTGGGACAGGCAGATACGCAGTATTTT
CASSLGQADTQYF
>TRBV21-1|.|TRBJ2-3|.
TGTGCCAGCAGCAAAGGAGGGACTAGCGGGTTCACAGATACGCAGTATTTT
CASSKGGTSGFTDTQYF
>TRBV5-1|.|TRBJ2-3|.
TGCGCCAGCAGCATTGAGGGGGGGCTTAGCACAGATACGCAGTATTTT
CASSIEGGLSTDTQYF
>TRBV7-3|.|TRBJ2-7|TRBD1
TGTGCCAGCAGCTTAAGGGGGACAGGCTCCTACGAGCAGTACTTC
CASSLRGTGSYEQYF
>TRBV24-1|.|TRBJ1-5|TRBD1
TGTGCCACCAGTGATTCCCGACAGGGTCCCAATCAGCCCCAGCATTTT
CATSDSRQGPNQPQHF
>TRBV5-1|once|TRBJ1-2|.
TGCGCCAGCAGCTGGTCAGGGGCGACCCTTACCACCTTCTTC
CASSWSGATLTTFF
>TRBV6-5|.|TRBJ1-5|.
TGTGCCAGCAGGAAAAAACTCCATCAGCCCCAGCATTTT
CASRKKLHQPQHF
>TRBV6-6|.|TRBJ2-3|TRBD2
TGTGCCAGCAGTCAGACTAGCGACACAGATACGCAGTATTTT
CASSQTSDTDTQYF
>TRBV10-3|.|TRBJ2-3|.
TGTGCCATCAGTGAGTCGAGAGGAGTTACGCAGTATTTT
CAISESRGVTQYF
>TRBV4-1|.|TRBJ1-2|TRBD1
TGCGCCAGCAGCAAACGACAGGGGGCACAGGTTAGCTATGGCTACACCTTC
CASSKRQGAQVSYGYTF
>TRBV7-9|.|TRBJ2-1|.
TGTGCCAGCAGCACCAATGTCGGGCAGTTCTTC
CASSTNVGQFF
>TRBV25-1|few|TRBJ1-4|TRBD1
TGTGCCAGCAGGTCACAGGGGGCGAATGAAAAACTGTTTTTT
CASRSQGANEKLFF
>TRBV5-1|.|TRBJ2-1|.
TGCGCCAGCAGTGAGCGGGGGACAGCCTACAATGAGCAGTTCTTC
CASSERGTAYNEQFF
>TRBV10-3|.|TRBJ1-1|.
TGTGCCATCAGTGACTCTCGGGGGGCGAACACTGAAGCTTTCTTT
CAISDSRGANTEAFF
>TRBV19|few|TRBJ1-5|TRBD1
TGTGCCAGTAGTATGAGGGACAGGGGGCTAGGCAATCAGCCCCAGCATTTT
CASSMRDRGLGNQPQHF
>TRBV19|few|TRBJ2-2|.
TGTGCCACCACGACATGGGCCGACACCGGGGAGCTGTTTTTT
CATTTWADTGELFF
>TRBV3-1/TRBV3-2|.|TRBJ2-3|TRBD2
TGTGCCAGCAGCCAATTCTCGCGGGGGGTCACAGATACGCAGTATTTT
CASSQFSRGVTDTQYF
>TRBV5-6|.|TRBJ1-3|.
TGTGCCAGCAGCCTCTACGGGAGCGGAAACACCATATATTTT
CASSLYGSGNTIYF
>TRBV19|.|TRBJ2-3|.
TGTGCCAGTAGTAGGCGAGGGAGGCCAGATACGCAGTATTTT
CASSRRGRPDTQYF
>TRBV6-5|.|TRBJ2-5|.
TGTGCCAGCAGTTATACACAGGTCCAAGAGACCCAGTACTTC
CASSYTQVQETQYF
>TRBV4-3|few|TRBJ1-1|TRBD1
TGCGCCAGCAGCTCTCGGGACAGGGAGAACACTGAAGCTTTCTTT
CASSSRDRENTEAFF
>TRBV5-6|few|TRBJ2-5|TRBD2
TGTGCCAGCAGCTTGATTAGCGGGAGAGAGACCCAGTACTTC
CASSLISGRETQYF
>TRBV18|.|TRBJ2-3|TRBD2
TGTGCCAGCTCCCCTACTAGCGGTTATTCGGATACGCAGTATTTT
CASSPTSGYSDTQYF
>TRBV7-9|.|TRBJ2-7|TRBD2
TGTGCCAGCAGCTTAGAGACTAGCGGGAGTTACGAGCAGTACTTC
CASSLETSGSYEQYF
>TRBV4-3|many|TRBJ2-7|.
TGCGCCAGCAGCCAAGATCGTAACTCCTACGAGCAGTACTTC
CASSQDRNSYEQYF
>TRBV7-2|.|TRBJ2-7|TRBD2
TGTGCCAGCAGCCCTACTAGCGGGAGCTCCTACGAGCAGTACTTC
CASSPTSGSSYEQYF
>TRBV21-1|.|TRBJ2-1|.
TGTGCCAGCATCTGGGGCCAGGGGCTCAACAATGAGCAGTTCTTC
CASIWGQGLNNEQFF
>TRBV10-3|.|TRBJ2-7|TRBD1
TGTGCCATCAGTGAGCGGACAGGTTTCTACGAGCAGTACTTC
CAISERTGFYEQYF
>TRBV7-2|.|TRBJ2-7|.
TGTGCCAGCAGCAGGATGGGCTACAACGAGCAGTACTTC
CASSRMGYNEQYF
>TRBV28|.|TRBJ2-7|.
TGTGCCAGCAGTCCCGGTCGGGTTTCCTACGAGCAGTACTTC
CASSPGRVSYEQYF